These 17 T cell receptor beta chains originate from one sample sequenced in a study of blood T cell repertoires in COVID-19. Here immunoSEQ multiplex PCR was the method, and the copy in TCRdb shows in-frame clones only, minus some. This table holds under 250,000 clones, around 86% found once. The sample comprised peripheral blood. All receptors come from a woman aged 60 to 75 who had recovered from COVID-19.

This chain uses TRBV6-1 with TRBJ1-1; D might be TRBD1 (5 bases). The CDR3 contains 11 residues. V gave up 2 bases and J gave up 11 bases, with 9 bases separating them. Germline CDR1 reads MNHNS; CDR2 reads SASEGT. The CDR3 loop reads CASSEPGGAFF. In DNA form, the CDR3 reads TGTGCCAGCAGTGAACCGGGGGGGGCTTTCTTT.

Only a few counts were recorded for this clone. V is TRBV25-1 and J is TRBJ1-2, with a possible D match to TRBD1 (5 bases). The CDR3 spans 13 residues. Germline CDR1 MGHDK, CDR2 SYGVNS. V lost 3 bases, J lost 6 bases, and 11 bases lay in between. For the CDR3, the DNA is TGTGCCAGCAGTGATCCGGGGGTGGATGGCTACACCTTC. This gives the protein CASSDPGVDGYTF.

The chain employs TRBV5-5 and TRBJ2-1; the D gene is possibly TRBD2 (6 bases). V lost 4 bases and J 2 bases, leaving 13 bases between the germline ends. The CDR3 runs 15 residues. Germline V CDR1 and CDR2: SGHKS, YYEKEE (reference sequence). CDR3 in DNA: TGTGCCAGCAGCGGGGGACTGTCGGCCTACAATGAGCAGTTCTTC. Translation gives CASSGGLSAYNEQFF.

This chain uses TRBV9 with TRBJ1-3; possible D gene TRBD1, 6 bases. The V end lost 4 bases, the J end lost 8 bases, and 19 bases lay between the germline ends. This CDR3 has 15 residues. Germline V gene data show CDR1 as SGDLS and CDR2 as YYNGEE. The CDR3 region has the DNA TGTGCCAGCAGCCCTATTACAGGGCCCGGGGACACCATATATTTT. Protein: CASSPITGPGDTIYF.

The V call is TRBV2, the J call TRBJ1-5; TRBD1 matches 8 bases. Germline assignment: CDR1 SNHLY and CDR2 FYNNEI. Unmatched junction bases numbered 2, after V lost 5 bases and J lost 5 bases. This CDR3 spans 13 amino acids. CDR3 in amino acids: CASSYRGDQPQHF. CDR3 sequence (DNA): TGTGCCAGCAGTTACAGGGGGGATCAGCCCCAGCATTTT. Full variable domain (missing parts from reference TRBV2 and TRBJ1-5): EPEVTQTPSHQVTQMGQEVILRCVPISNHLYFYWYRQILGQKVEFLVSFYNNEISEKSEIFDDQFSVERPDGSNFTLKIRSTKLEDSAMYFCASSYRGDQPQHFGDGTRLSIL.

V is TRBV5-1 and J is TRBJ2-7, with D possibly TRBD2 on 6 matching bases. V was trimmed by 4 bases and J by 1 base, leaving 9 bases between them. Germline lookup yields CDR1 SGHRS and CDR2 YFSETQ. CDR3 length equals 13 residues. CDR3 sequence reads: CASSRDLSYEQYF. The CDR3 region has the DNA TGCGCCAGCAGCCGGGACTTATCCTACGAGCAGTACTTC.

V and J are TRBV2 and TRBJ2-7; D not resolved. The CDR3 has 12 residues. Per germline, CDR1 SNHLY and CDR2 FYNNEI. V lost 6 bases, J lost 2 bases, and 8 bases lay in between. The CDR3 coding sequence is TGTGCCAGCAGGGTAACAACCTACGAGCAGTACTTC. Amino acid sequence: CASRVTTYEQYF.

The V and J genes are TRBV9 and TRBJ2-7, with TRBD1 matching 9 bases. This CDR3 has 14 amino acids. Germline trimming cut 2 bases from V and 6 bases from J; bases unmatched to any gene: 6. Germline CDR1 and CDR2: SGDLS and YYNGEE. CDR3 coding DNA: TGTGCCAGCAGCGTTACGGGACAGGGTACCGAGCAGTACTTC. It encodes CASSVTGQGTEQYF. The variable domain in full, completed from reference TRBV9 and TRBJ2-7, reads DSGVTQTPKHLITATGQRVTLRCSPRSGDLSVYWYQQSLDQGLQFLIQYYNGEERAKGNILERFSAQQFPDLHSELNLSSLELGDSALYFCASSVTGQGTEQYFGPGTRLTVT.

Here the CDR3 reads CASSLGPYQETQYF. As DNA, the CDR3 is TGTGCCAGCAGCTTAGGGCCGTACCAAGAGACCCAGTACTTC. The genes are TRBV11-3 and TRBJ2-5; D unclear. The CDR3 spans 14 residues. The V end lost 1 base, the J end lost 0 bases, and 6 bases lay between the germline ends. The germline CDR1 and CDR2 sequences are SGHNT and YENEEA.

CDR3 residues: CASTSRTGDNQPQHF. The CDR3 nucleotides are TGCGCCAGCACATCACGGACAGGGGACAATCAGCCCCAGCATTTT. The rearrangement uses TRBV4-1 and TRBJ1-5; 9 nucleotides align to TRBD1. The germline V gene encodes CDR1 MGHRA and CDR2 YSYEKL. V was pared by 7 bases and J by 3 bases, with 7 bases of the junction left unmatched. The CDR3 runs to 15 residues.

The chain is built from TRBV6-5 and TRBJ1-1; perhaps TRBD1 as D (6 bases). The CDR3 length is 14 residues. Looked up from germline, CDR1 is MNHEY and CDR2 is SVGAGI. The V end lost 4 bases, the J end lost 5 bases, and 14 bases lay between the germline ends. The CDR3 DNA reads TGTGCCAGCAGTTTCGGACAGAGGAAGACTGAAGCTTTCTTT. Translated: CASSFGQRKTEAFF.

This chain links TRBV7-3 with TRBJ2-3, with TRBD2 as a possible D gene (6 bases). Germline V CDR1 and CDR2: SGHTA, FQGTGA. This CDR3 has 12 residues. The V end was cut by 5 bases, the J end by 8 bases, with 11 bases between. Here the CDR3 reads CASSEGTGTQYF. CDR3 in DNA: TGTGCCAGCAGCGAAGGGACTGGTACGCAGTATTTT. Full variable domain (outside the CDR3, taken from reference TRBV7-3 and TRBJ2-3): GAGVSQTPSNKVTEKGKYVELRCDPISGHTALYWYRQSLGQGPEFLIYFQGTGAADDSGLPNDRFFAVRPEGSVSTLKIQRTERGDSAVYLCASSEGTGTQYFGPGTRLTVL.

The V call is TRBV18, the J call TRBJ2-2, with D unresolved. The V end lost 3 bases, the J end lost 0 bases, and 8 bases lay between the germline ends. Germline V gene data show CDR1 as KGHSH and CDR2 as LQKENI. The CDR3 totals 15 residues. The DNA of the CDR3 is TGTGCCAGCTCACCCTTAATATCGAACACCGGGGAGCTGTTTTTT. Protein sequence: CASSPLISNTGELFF.

On this clone: Since a much larger clone is just one base distant, this may be a read error. Other DNA sequences within the sample encode an identical CDR3. This chain uses TRBV6-5 with TRBJ1-5, with 10 positions matching TRBD1. The CDR3 extends over 14 amino acids. V shed 10 bases and J 5 bases; nucleotides not matched to a gene: 8. The germline CDR1 and CDR2 sequences are MNHEY and SVGAGI. The CDR3, as DNA: TGTGCCACTAGATGGGACAGGGGAGATCAGCCCCAGCATTTT. It codes for CATRWDRGDQPQHF.

This chain uses TRBV3-1 (or the pseudogene TRBV3-2) with TRBJ1-1; TRBD1 might be the D (6 bases). V was cut by 4 bases and J by 7 bases, with 16 bases left in between. This CDR3 has 14 amino acids. Germline V lookup: CDR1 LGHDT, CDR2 YNNKEL (reference sequence). DNA of the CDR3: TGTGCCAGCAGCCCCCCCACGGGAGGGGGTGAAGCTTTCTTT. This gives the protein CASSPPTGGGEAFF.

Comment on this clone: The sample has other DNA sequences that encode this CDR3 too. The V and J genes are TRBV29-1 and TRBJ2-7; D is ambiguous. V was shortened by 4 bases and J by 2 bases, with 12 bases between the two germline ends. The CDR3 is 13 residues long. Germline V gives CDR1 SQVTM, CDR2 ANQGSEA. The CDR3 DNA reads TGCAGCGTTGTGGCTGGAGCCCCCTACGAGCAGTACTTC. Translation gives CSVVAGAPYEQYF.

This clone was seen once. The CDR3 DNA reads as TGCGCCAGCAGGACGGGGTGCTCCTACGAGCAGTACTTC. It yields the protein CASRTGCSYEQYF. The chain employs TRBV23-1 and TRBJ2-7, with D possibly being TRBD2 (5 bases). TRBV23-1 is identified as an open reading frame with a role that is uncertain. The CDR3 contains 13 residues. The V and J ends lost 6 bases and 0 bases respectively, with 9 bases between them.